This TCR beta chain was identified during a study of cytomegalovirus exposure and HLA in healthy donors. Germline V lookup: CDR1 MNHEY, CDR2 SVGAGI. Trimming cost V 8 bases and J 5 bases; bases outside gene matches: 4. The CDR3 has 13 residues. Overall study findings and caveats: Researchers reportedly found TCR beta sequences accurately predicted most subjects' HLA-A and HLA-B alleles. Certain indistinguishable V segments, among them TRBV6-2 and TRBV6-3, were excluded.

This PCR relied on a set of 60 Vbeta primers and 13 Jbeta primers. TCRdb's copy holds only in-frame clones and misses some; the assay was immunoSEQ multiplex PCR. The table includes roughly 180,000 clones, more than 65% detected once. A word on this clone: Its antigen is not identified.

The sequenced sample consisted of PBMCs. The receptor was derived from a female donor in good health and CMV-seronegative. The J gene is TRBJ2-7, the V gene TRBV6-5, with 12 bases fitting TRBD2. CDR3 nucleotide sequence: TGTGCCAGCCGACTAGCGGGAGTGGACGAGCAGTACTTC. Amino acid sequence: CASRLAGVDEQYF.